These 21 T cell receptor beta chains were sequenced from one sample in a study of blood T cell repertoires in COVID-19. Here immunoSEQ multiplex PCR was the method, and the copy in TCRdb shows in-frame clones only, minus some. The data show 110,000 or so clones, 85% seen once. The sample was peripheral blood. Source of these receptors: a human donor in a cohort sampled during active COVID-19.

CDR3 loop: CASSKGAGYGTYEQYF. In nucleotides, the CDR3 is TGTGCCAGCAGCAAAGGGGCGGGGTACGGCACCTACGAGCAGTACTTC. The V call is TRBV21-1, the J call TRBJ2-7; the table's TRBD2 call for D was not verified on the DNA. TRBV21-1 is a pseudogene locus. The CDR3 totals 16 residues.

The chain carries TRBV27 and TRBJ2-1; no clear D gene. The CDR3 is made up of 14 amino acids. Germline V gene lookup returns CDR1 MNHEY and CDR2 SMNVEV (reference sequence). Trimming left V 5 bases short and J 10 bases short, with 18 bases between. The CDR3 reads CASSVVPSRREQFF. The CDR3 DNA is TGTGCCAGCAGTGTAGTCCCTAGTAGGAGAGAGCAGTTCTTC.

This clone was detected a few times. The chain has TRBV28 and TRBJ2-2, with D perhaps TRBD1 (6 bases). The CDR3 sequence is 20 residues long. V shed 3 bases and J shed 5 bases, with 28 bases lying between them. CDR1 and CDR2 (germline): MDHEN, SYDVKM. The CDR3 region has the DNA TGTGCCAGCAGTTTCTGGCGTTGGAAGACAGGATTTGAGTGGACCGGGGAGCTGTTTTTT. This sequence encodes CASSFWRWKTGFEWTGELFF.

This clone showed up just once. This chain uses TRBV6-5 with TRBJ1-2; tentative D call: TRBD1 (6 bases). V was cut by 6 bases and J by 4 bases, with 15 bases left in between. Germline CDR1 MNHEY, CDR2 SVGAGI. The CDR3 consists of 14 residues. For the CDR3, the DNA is TGTGCCAGCAGAGAGGATGGACAGCTCTATGGCTACACCTTC. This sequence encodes CASREDGQLYGYTF.

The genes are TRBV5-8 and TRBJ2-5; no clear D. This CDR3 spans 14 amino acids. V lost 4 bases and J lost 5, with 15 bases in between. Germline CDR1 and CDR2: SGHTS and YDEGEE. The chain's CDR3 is CASSPSGVDETQYF. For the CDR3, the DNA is TGTGCCAGCAGCCCCAGTGGTGTCGATGAGACCCAGTACTTC.

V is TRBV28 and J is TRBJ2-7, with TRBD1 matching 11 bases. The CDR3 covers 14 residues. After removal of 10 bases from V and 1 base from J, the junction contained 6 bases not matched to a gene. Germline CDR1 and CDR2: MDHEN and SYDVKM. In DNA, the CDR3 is TGTGCCAACGACCGGGACAGGGGGTCCTACGAGCAGTACTTC. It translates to CANDRDRGSYEQYF.

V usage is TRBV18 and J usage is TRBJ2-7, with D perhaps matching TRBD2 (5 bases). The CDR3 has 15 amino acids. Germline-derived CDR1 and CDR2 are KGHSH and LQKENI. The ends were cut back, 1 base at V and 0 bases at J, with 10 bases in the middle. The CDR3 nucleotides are TGTGCCAGCTCACCACTTGGGGAGCCCTCCTACGAGCAGTACTTC. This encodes CASSPLGEPSYEQYF.

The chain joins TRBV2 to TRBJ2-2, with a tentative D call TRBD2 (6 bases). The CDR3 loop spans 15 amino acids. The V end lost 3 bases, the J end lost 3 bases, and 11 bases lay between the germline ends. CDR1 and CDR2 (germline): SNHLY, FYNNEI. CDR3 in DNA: TGTGCCAGCAGTGATTCCGGGGAGGACACCGGGGAGCTGTTTTTT. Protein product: CASSDSGEDTGELFF.

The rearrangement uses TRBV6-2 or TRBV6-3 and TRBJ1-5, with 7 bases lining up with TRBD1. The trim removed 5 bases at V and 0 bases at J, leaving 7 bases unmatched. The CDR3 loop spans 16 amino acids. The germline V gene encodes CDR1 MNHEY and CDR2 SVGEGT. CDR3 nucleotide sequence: TGTGCCAGCAGTGCACAGGGGACTTATAGCAATCAGCCCCAGCATTTT. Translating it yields CASSAQGTYSNQPQHF.

The CDR3 protein is CASGDSAPYEQYF. In nucleotides, the CDR3 is TGTGCCAGCGGGGACAGTGCTCCCTACGAGCAGTACTTC. The rearrangement links TRBV6-5 to TRBJ2-7; TRBD1 aligns across 7 bases. Trimming removed 8 bases from V and 2 bases from J; junction bases left unmatched: 6. The CDR3 covers 13 residues. Germline CDR1 and CDR2: MNHEY and SVGAGI.

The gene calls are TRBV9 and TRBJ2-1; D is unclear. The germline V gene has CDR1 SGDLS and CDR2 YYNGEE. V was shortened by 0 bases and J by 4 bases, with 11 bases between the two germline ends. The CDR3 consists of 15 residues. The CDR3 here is CASSVDQATYNEQFF. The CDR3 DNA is TGTGCCAGCAGCGTAGATCAGGCCACATACAATGAGCAGTTCTTC.

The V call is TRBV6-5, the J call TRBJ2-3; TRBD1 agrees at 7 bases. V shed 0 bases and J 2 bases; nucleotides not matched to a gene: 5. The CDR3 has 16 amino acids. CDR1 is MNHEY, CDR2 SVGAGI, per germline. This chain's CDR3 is CASSYSTGRVTDTQYF. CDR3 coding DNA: TGTGCCAGCAGTTACTCGACAGGGCGGGTCACAGATACGCAGTATTTT.

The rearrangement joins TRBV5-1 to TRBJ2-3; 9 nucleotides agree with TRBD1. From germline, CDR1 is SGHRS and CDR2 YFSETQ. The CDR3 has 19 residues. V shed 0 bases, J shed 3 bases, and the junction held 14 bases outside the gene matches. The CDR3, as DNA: TGCGCCAGCAGCTTGGGAGGGACAGGGTTCGGGATAAGGACAGATACGCAGTATTTT. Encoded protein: CASSLGGTGFGIRTDTQYF.

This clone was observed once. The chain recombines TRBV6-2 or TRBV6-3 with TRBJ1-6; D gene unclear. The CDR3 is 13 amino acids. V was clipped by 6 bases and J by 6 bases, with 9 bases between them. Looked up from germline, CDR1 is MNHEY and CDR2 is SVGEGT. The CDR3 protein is CASSLESNSPLHF. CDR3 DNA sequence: TGTGCCAGCAGCCTAGAAAGTAATTCACCCCTCCACTTT.

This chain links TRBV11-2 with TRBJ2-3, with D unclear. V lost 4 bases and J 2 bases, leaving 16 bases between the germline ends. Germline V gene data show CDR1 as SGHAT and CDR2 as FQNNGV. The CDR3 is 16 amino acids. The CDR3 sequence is CASSYRVGGFTDTQYF. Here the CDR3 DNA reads TGTGCCAGCAGCTACCGCGTAGGCGGCTTCACAGATACGCAGTATTTT.

The CDR3 loop is CSASSRGGTDTQYF. In DNA, the CDR3 is TGCAGTGCTAGTAGTAGAGGGGGAACAGATACGCAGTATTTT. The chain is built from TRBV20-1 and TRBJ2-3, with D possibly TRBD1 on 6 matching bases. V dropped 3 bases and J dropped 3 bases, with 13 bases sitting between them. The CDR3 totals 14 residues. The V gene's germline CDR1 is DFQATT and CDR2 SNEGSKA (reference sequence).

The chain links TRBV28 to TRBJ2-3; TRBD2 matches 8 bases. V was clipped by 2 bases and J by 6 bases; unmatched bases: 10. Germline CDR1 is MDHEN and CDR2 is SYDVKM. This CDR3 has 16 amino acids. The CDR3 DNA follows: TGTGCCAGCAGTTTAATCTCGGGGGGGCGGTTGGATACGCAGTATTTT. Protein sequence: CASSLISGGRLDTQYF.

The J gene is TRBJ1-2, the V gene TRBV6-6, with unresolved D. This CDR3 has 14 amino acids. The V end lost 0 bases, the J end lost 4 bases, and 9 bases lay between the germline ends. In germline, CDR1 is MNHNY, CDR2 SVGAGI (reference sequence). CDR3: CASSYSGEFYGYTF. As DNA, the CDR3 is TGTGCCAGCAGTTACTCTGGAGAATTCTATGGCTACACCTTC.

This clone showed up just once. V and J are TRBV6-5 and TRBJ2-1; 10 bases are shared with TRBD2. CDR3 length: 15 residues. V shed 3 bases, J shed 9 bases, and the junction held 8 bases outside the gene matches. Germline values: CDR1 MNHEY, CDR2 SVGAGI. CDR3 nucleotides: TGTGCCAGCAGTTATTATCCAGCGGGGGGGAGTGAGCAGTTCTTC. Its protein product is CASSYYPAGGSEQFF.

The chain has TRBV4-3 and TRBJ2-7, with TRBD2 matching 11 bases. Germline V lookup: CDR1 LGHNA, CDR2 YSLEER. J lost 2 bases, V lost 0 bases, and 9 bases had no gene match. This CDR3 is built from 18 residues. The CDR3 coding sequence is TGCGCCAGCAGCCAAGATTTAGCGGGGGGGACCCGAGCCTACGAGCAGTACTTC. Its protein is CASSQDLAGGTRAYEQYF.

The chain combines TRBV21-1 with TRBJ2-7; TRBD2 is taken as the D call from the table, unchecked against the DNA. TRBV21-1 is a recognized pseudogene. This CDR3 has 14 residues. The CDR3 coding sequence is TGTGCCAGCAGCACGGAGGTCACCCCCTACGAGCAGTACTTC. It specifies CASSTEVTPYEQYF.